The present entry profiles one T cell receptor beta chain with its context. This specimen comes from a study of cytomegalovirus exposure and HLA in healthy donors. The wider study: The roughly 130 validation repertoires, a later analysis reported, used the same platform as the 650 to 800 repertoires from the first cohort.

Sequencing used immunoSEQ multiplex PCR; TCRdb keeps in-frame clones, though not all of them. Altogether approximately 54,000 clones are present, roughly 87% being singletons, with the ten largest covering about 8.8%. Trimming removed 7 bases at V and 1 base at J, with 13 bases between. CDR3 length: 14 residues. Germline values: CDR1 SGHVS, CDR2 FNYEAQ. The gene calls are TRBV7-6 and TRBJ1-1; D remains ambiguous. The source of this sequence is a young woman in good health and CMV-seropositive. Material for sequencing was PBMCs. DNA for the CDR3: TGTGCCAGCACCCCATGGTCTAGGAACACTGAAGCTTTCTTT. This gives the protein CASTPWSRNTEAFF.